This T cell receptor beta chain derives from a study of cytomegalovirus exposure and HLA in healthy donors. Findings and limits, study-wide: Researchers reported in a later analysis that a missense DCLRE1C variant was tied to TCR beta V- and J-gene trimming.

Germline CDR1 MNHEY, CDR2 SVGAGI. V shed 2 bases and J shed 14 bases, with 10 bases lying between them. This CDR3 spans 11 amino acids. A word on this clone: Its specificity is unknown.

PCR used 60 Vbeta primers and 13 Jbeta primers. Only in-frame clones appear in the TCRdb table, and some are missing; sequencing was by immunoSEQ multiplex PCR. The sample yields about 150,000 clones, about 80% seen once. The receptor was isolated from a man aged 25-45 years in good health and CMV-seropositive. The rearrangement links TRBV6-5 to TRBJ2-1; D perhaps matches TRBD2 (6 bases). Sequenced input: PBMCs. DNA of the CDR3: TGTGCCAGCAGTTACGGGACTCGGGAGTTCTTC. Amino acids: CASSYGTREFF.